This TCR beta chain is from a study of T cells in Graves' hyperthyroidism and ophthalmopathy. In making diagnoses, clinical symptoms, serum thyroxine and TRAb, thyroid ultrasound and orbital computed tomography were all used. PBMCs were derived from more than 8 ml fresh peripheral blood. This clonotype has a handful of counts. RNA transcripts provided the source from which TCR beta CDR3 regions were amplified. RT-PCR in the first round (using the HTBI primer set) targeted the TCR CDR3. A single record per CDR3 protein comes from TCRdb applying MiXCR to the multiplex PCR reads. The sample contains hundreds of thousands of distinct CDR3 sequences, over 35% of which appear only once. The sample consisted of blood. This TCR came from a middle-aged woman with Graves' hyperthyroidism.

The CDR3 loop reads CASSQTGPRVETQYF. The DNA for the CDR3 is TGTGCCAGCAGTCAAACGGGCCCCCGGGTGGAGACCCAGTACTTC. This rearrangement joins TRBV6-5 to TRBJ2-5; no clear D gene. V lost 5 bases, J lost 5 bases, and 18 bases lay in between. CDR1 is MNHEY, CDR2 SVGAGI, per germline. The CDR3 totals 15 residues.